The 14 T cell receptor beta chains given below trace back to one sample, sequenced in a study of Tregs in tolerant kidney transplant recipients. Sequencing used immunoSEQ multiplex PCR; TCRdb keeps in-frame clones, though not all of them. Of about 1,400 clones listed, about 90% are singletons. Their antigen targets remain unknown. Sequencing was carried out using CD4+ T cells from blood cultured with allogeneic cells. Every receptor here comes from a human donor in good health.

CDR3 bases: TGTGCCAGCAGGGCCAACACTGAAGCTTTCTTT. Translating gives CASRANTEAFF. The chain recombines TRBV6-5 with TRBJ1-1; D call uncertain. Germline lookup yields CDR1 MNHEY and CDR2 SVGAGI. With 6 bases removed from V and 2 bases from J, the gap between germline ends came to 4 bases. The CDR3 has 11 residues.

The chain recombines TRBV5-1 with TRBJ1-1; D is ambiguous. V dropped 6 bases and J dropped 1 base, with 13 bases sitting between them. The germline V gene has CDR1 SGHRS and CDR2 YFSETQ. The CDR3 loop spans 14 amino acids. Here the CDR3 reads CASNSDGRNTEAFF. The CDR3 nucleotides are TGCGCCAGCAATTCCGACGGAAGGAACACTGAAGCTTTCTTT.

The chain is built from TRBV6-1 and TRBJ2-2; no clear D gene. The CDR3 runs 14 residues. V was cut by 4 bases and J by 5 bases, with 11 bases left in between. Germline assignment: CDR1 MNHNS and CDR2 SASEGT. CDR3: CASSAQPGTGELFF. CDR3 sequence (DNA): TGTGCCAGCAGTGCCCAACCCGGGACCGGGGAGCTGTTTTTT.

The chain uses TRBV10-1 and TRBJ2-5; 10 bases align to TRBD1. The CDR3 has 16 amino acids. Losses at the gene ends were 6 bases for V and 1 base for J; bases not matched to a gene: 8. Germline CDR1 is WNHNN and CDR2 is SYGVQD (reference sequence). In DNA form, the CDR3 reads TGCGCCAGCAGGGCTCAGGACAGGGGGTTCCAAGAGACCCAGTACTTC. Amino acid sequence: CASRAQDRGFQETQYF.

J is TRBJ1-1 and V is TRBV6-5; no reliable D call. The germline V and J ends were trimmed by 2 bases and 1 base, with 11 bases remaining between them. The CDR3 totals 15 residues. Germline V gives CDR1 MNHEY, CDR2 SVGAGI. The CDR3 DNA follows: TGTGCCAGCAGTTACACTTGGACGGCGAACACTGAAGCTTTCTTT. Translated, it gives CASSYTWTANTEAFF.

The chain uses TRBV7-9 and TRBJ2-5; D ambiguous. Germline V lookup: CDR1 SEHNR, CDR2 FQNEAQ (reference sequence). The V end was cut by 4 bases, the J end by 0 bases, with 9 bases between. This CDR3 has 14 residues. Here the CDR3 DNA reads TGTGCCAGCAGCTGGGCCCTGTACCAAGAGACCCAGTACTTC. Its translation: CASSWALYQETQYF.

V gene TRBV11-2 combines with J gene TRBJ1-2; D unresolved. The CDR3 spans 12 residues. In germline, CDR1 is SGHAT, CDR2 FQNNGV. The V gene lost 3 bases and the J gene lost 4 bases, with 6 bases spanning the gap. CDR3 sequence reads: CASSFWSYGYTF. CDR3 nucleotide sequence: TGTGCCAGCAGCTTTTGGAGCTATGGCTACACCTTC.

With regard to this clone: At the DNA level, this CDR3 is encoded by other sequences in the same sample as well. The rearrangement joins TRBV19 to TRBJ2-7, with D maybe TRBD2 (6 bases). The V and J ends lost 5 bases and 3 bases respectively, with 17 bases between them. Germline V gives CDR1 LNHDA, CDR2 SQIVND (reference sequence). The CDR3 has 15 residues. The CDR3 coding sequence is TGTGCCAGTAGTCCCGGGCCTCGCGGGATCTACGAGCAGTACTTC. Its protein product is CASSPGPRGIYEQYF. Full variable domain (missing parts from reference TRBV19 and TRBJ2-7): DGGITQSPKYLFRKEGQNVTLSCEQNLNHDAMYWYRQDPGQGLRLIYYSQIVNDFQKGDIAEGYSVSREKKESFPLTVTSAQKNPTAFYLCASSPGPRGIYEQYFGPGTRLTVT.

J is TRBJ1-1 and V is TRBV7-9; D is undetermined. The CDR3 is 13 amino acids. Germline CDR1 and CDR2: SEHNR and FQNEAQ (reference sequence). V was trimmed by 5 bases and J by 0 bases, leaving 7 bases between them. CDR3 residues: CASSPQVNTEAFF. CDR3 nucleotide sequence: TGTGCCAGCAGCCCCCAGGTGAACACTGAAGCTTTCTTT.

The J gene is TRBJ2-7, the V gene TRBV11-2; D is ambiguous. V shed 1 base and J shed 6 bases, with 16 bases lying between them. Germline CDR1 SGHAT, CDR2 FQNNGV. The CDR3 runs 15 residues. The CDR3 reads CASSLVARPRIEQYF. The CDR3, as DNA: TGTGCCAGCAGCTTAGTAGCTCGGCCGAGGATCGAGCAGTACTTC.

This clone was detected only once. The chain joins TRBV5-1 to TRBJ2-1; 12 positions match TRBD2. The CDR3 spans 17 residues. V was pared by 4 bases and J by 6 bases, with 11 bases of the junction left unmatched. Germline values: CDR1 SGHRS, CDR2 YFSETQ. In nucleotides, the CDR3 is TGCGCCAGCAGCCGGGGCTTCGGACTAGCGGGACTCAATGAGCAGTTCTTC. Encoded protein: CASSRGFGLAGLNEQFF.

This chain joins TRBV19 and TRBJ1-2; D perhaps matches TRBD1 (6 bases). The CDR3 runs 16 residues. V dropped 3 bases and J dropped 7 bases, with 21 bases sitting between them. Germline loops: CDR1 LNHDA, CDR2 SQIVND (reference sequence). For the CDR3, the DNA is TGTGCCAGTAGTATCGATCCCCCGTTTCAGGGGACTGGCTACACCTTC. Protein product: CASSIDPPFQGTGYTF.

The chain links TRBV10-3 to TRBJ1-2, with D perhaps TRBD1 (6 bases). Trimming pared 3 bases from V and 6 bases from J, leaving 20 bases between. The CDR3 spans 16 residues. CDR1 is ENHRY and CDR2 is SYGVKD in the germline V gene. The CDR3 DNA is TGTGCCATCAGTGAAGGGGGGGCACTAAACCCGGATGGCTACACCTTC. This sequence encodes CAISEGGALNPDGYTF.

The rearrangement uses TRBV6-5 and TRBJ1-3; TRBD1 agrees at 7 bases. Germline V gives CDR1 MNHEY, CDR2 SVGAGI. The CDR3 sequence is 14 residues long. Trimming removed 6 bases from V and 0 bases from J; junction bases left unmatched: 2. The CDR3 spells CASRQGISGNTIYF. Here the CDR3 DNA reads TGTGCCAGCAGACAGGGGATCTCTGGAAACACCATATATTTT.